A selection of T cell receptor beta chains follows, all from one sample in a study of blood T cells in healthy people across ages. MiXCR, applied by TCRdb to the 5' RACE reads, yields one record per CDR3 protein. The sample gives 1.5 million to 2 million distinct CDR3 sequences, around 50% of which show up once; 2% to 2.5% is in the top ten. Specimen: blood. The receptors derive from a woman in her thirties or forties in good health. Each CDR3 is given with its conserved first and last residue. D genes are given only for firm matches. Only some rows state a clone size, as once, few, many or a class for expanded clones.

clone_size	d_call	v_call	j_call	cdr3_aa	cdr3_nt
few	TRBD1	TRBV6-5	TRBJ2-3	CASSYPEGATQYF	TGTGCCAGCAGTTACCCCGAGGGGGCTACGCAGTATTTT
.	.	TRBV3-1	TRBJ2-1	CTSSQDLHNEQFF	TGTACCAGCAGCCAAGATCTCCACAATGAGCAGTTCTTC
.	TRBD1	TRBV5-6	TRBJ2-4	CASSLGSGQGAFQYF	TGTGCCAGCAGCTTGGGGTCCGGACAGGGGGCTTTTCAGTACTTC
few	TRBD2	TRBV6-5	TRBJ2-1	CAVREGTSGGAQQFF	TGTGCCGTCCGCGAGGGAACTAGCGGGGGGGCTCAGCAGTTCTTC
.	.	TRBV12-3/TRBV12-4	TRBJ1-5	CASSFFGAGGNQPQHF	TGTGCCAGCAGTTTTTTCGGGGCAGGGGGCAATCAGCCCCAGCATTTT
many	TRBD1	TRBV7-2	TRBJ2-7	CASSRTGAYEQYF	TGTGCCAGCAGCCGGACAGGGGCCTACGAGCAGTACTTC
.	.	TRBV5-5	TRBJ2-6	CASSAVGSGANVLTF	TGTGCCAGCAGTGCTGTTGGCTCTGGGGCCAACGTCCTGACTTTC
.	.	TRBV7-3	TRBJ2-4	CASSFTTGSSDYNEQYF	TGTGCCAGCAGCTTTACGACCGGGAGTTCCGACTACAATGAGCAGTACTTC
.	.	TRBV2	TRBJ2-1	CASSEMAGVRNEQFF	TGTGCCAGCAGTGAGATGGCAGGGGTTCGCAATGAGCAGTTCTTC
.	TRBD1	TRBV6-2/TRBV6-3	TRBJ1-1	CASSYSTGSNTETFF	TGTGCCAGCAGTTACTCGACAGGGTCGAACACTGAAACTTTCTTT
.	.	TRBV6-2/TRBV6-3	TRBJ2-7	CASSYAAEQYF	TGTGCCAGCAGTTACGCGGCGGAGCAGTACTTC
.	.	TRBV3-1	TRBJ1-5	CASSQKGQGDQPQHF	TGTGCCAGCAGCCAAAAGGGCCAGGGCGATCAGCCCCAGCATTTT
.	TRBD2	TRBV20-1	TRBJ2-1	CSTHGSLAGRGEFF	TGCAGTACCCACGGATCCCTAGCGGGGCGGGGAGAGTTCTTC
.	TRBD1	TRBV24-1	TRBJ2-5	CATSDKDRKETQYF	TGTGCCACCAGTGATAAGGACAGGAAAGAGACCCAGTACTTC
few	TRBD2	TRBV7-8	TRBJ2-7	CASSLAGGGFAYEQYF	TGTGCCAGCAGCTTAGCTGGCGGGGGGTTCGCCTACGAGCAGTACTTC
.	.	TRBV5-1	TRBJ1-6	CASSLVGRDLNSPLHF	TGCGCCAGCAGCTTGGTAGGCCGCGATCTCAATTCACCCCTCCACTTT
few	.	TRBV7-2	TRBJ2-3	CASSLTRGRADTQYF	TGTGCCAGCAGCTTAACTCGGGGGCGAGCAGATACGCAGTATTTT
few	TRBD1	TRBV6-2/TRBV6-3	TRBJ2-1	CASSYSTPGQGITVYNEQFF	TGTGCCAGCAGTTACTCGACCCCGGGACAGGGGATAACGGTGTACAATGAGCAGTTCTTC
.	.	TRBV29-1	TRBJ2-3	CSVEVGAGADTQYF	TGCAGCGTTGAAGTGGGGGCAGGGGCAGATACGCAGTATTTT
.	TRBD2	TRBV9	TRBJ2-5	CASSNGLAGGLQETQYF	TGTGCCAGCAGCAATGGGTTAGCGGGGGGCCTACAAGAGACCCAGTACTTC
few	.	TRBV6-5	TRBJ2-1	CASALRGGPYNEQFF	TGTGCCAGCGCGTTGAGGGGGGGGCCATACAATGAGCAGTTCTTC
few	TRBD2	TRBV10-3	TRBJ2-7	CAISELAGGPYEQYF	TGTGCCATCAGTGAGCTAGCGGGGGGGCCCTACGAGCAGTACTTC
.	TRBD2	TRBV5-6	TRBJ2-4	CASSFLAGGPVAENIQYF	TGTGCCAGCAGCTTCTTAGCGGGGGGGCCGGTGGCCGAAAACATTCAGTACTTC
.	.	TRBV25-1	TRBJ2-5	CASIRGFGETQYF	TGTGCCAGCATAAGGGGGTTTGGAGAGACCCAGTACTTC
few	.	TRBV6-2/TRBV6-3	TRBJ2-5	CASRRLRETQYF	TGTGCCAGCAGGAGACTCCGGGAGACCCAGTACTTC
few	.	TRBV15	TRBJ2-1	CATNPGIGGGPSRNNEQFF	TGTGCCACCAACCCCGGGATAGGGGGGGGTCCTTCCCGGAACAATGAGCAGTTCTTC
few	TRBD1	TRBV4-2	TRBJ2-5	CASSLIINRGKETQYF	TGTGCCAGCAGCCTGATTATTAACAGGGGAAAAGAGACCCAGTACTTC
.	.	TRBV6-5	TRBJ1-6	CASSYSGVASSYNSPLHF	TGTGCCAGCAGTTACTCAGGAGTCGCGAGCTCCTATAATTCACCCCTCCACTTT
few	.	TRBV24-1	TRBJ1-2	CATSRSLFYGYTF	TGTGCCACCAGTAGGTCGCTCTTCTATGGCTACACCTTC
.	.	TRBV20-1	TRBJ1-2	CSAGSWGASYGYTF	TGCAGTGCTGGGTCATGGGGGGCTAGCTATGGCTACACCTTC
.	TRBD1	TRBV20-1	TRBJ2-1	CSAGGGQGSYNEQFF	TGCAGTGCCGGGGGGGGACAGGGGAGCTACAATGAGCAGTTCTTC
.	.	TRBV14	TRBJ1-1	CASSHSREGAFF	TGTGCCAGCAGCCACTCCCGGGAGGGAGCTTTCTTT
.	.	TRBV9	TRBJ2-4	CASSVSGAVGKNIQYF	TGTGCCAGCAGCGTATCAGGGGCGGTTGGGAAAAACATTCAGTACTTC
few	.	TRBV20-1	TRBJ2-1	CSAQLIRPWEQFF	TGCAGTGCTCAACTAATACGTCCCTGGGAGCAGTTCTTC
few	TRBD1	TRBV5-1	TRBJ2-3	CASGTVTGATDTQYF	TGCGCCAGCGGAACAGTGACAGGGGCGACAGATACGCAGTATTTT
.	.	TRBV6-2/TRBV6-3	TRBJ2-3	CASSFHHVDNTDTQYF	TGTGCCAGCAGTTTTCACCACGTGGACAACACAGATACGCAGTATTTT
.	.	TRBV6-1	TRBJ2-7	CASSDWHTLAEQYF	TGTGCCAGCAGTGACTGGCATACCCTCGCTGAGCAGTACTTC
.	TRBD1	TRBV4-1	TRBJ1-6	CASGVRGQAGRPLHF	TGCGCCAGTGGGGTCCGGGGACAGGCCGGACGGCCCCTCCACTTT
once	TRBD1	TRBV28	TRBJ2-3	CANSPTGLSTDTQYF	TGTGCCAACAGTCCGACAGGGCTCAGCACAGATACGCAGTATTTT
.	TRBD1	TRBV20-1	TRBJ2-7	CCAADRIRSYEQYF	TGCTGTGCTGCGGACAGGATAAGGTCCTACGAGCAGTACTTC
.	TRBD1	TRBV29-1	TRBJ1-1	CSVSRTGANTEAFF	TGCAGCGTTTCACGGACAGGGGCTAACACTGAAGCTTTCTTT
.	.	TRBV29-1	TRBJ2-4	CSAQESLAKNIQYF	TGCAGCGCGCAGGAAAGCCTAGCCAAAAACATTCAGTACTTC
.	.	TRBV29-1	TRBJ1-1	CSVGSEMNTEAFF	TGCAGCGTTGGTTCGGAGATGAACACTGAAGCTTTCTTT
.	.	TRBV4-1	TRBJ1-1	CASSQDRQINTEAFF	TGCGCCAGCAGCCAAGATCGACAGATAAACACTGAAGCTTTCTTT
.	.	TRBV20-1	TRBJ2-6	CSAQKGSGANVLTF	TGCAGTGCTCAGAAGGGCTCTGGGGCCAACGTCCTGACTTTC
few	TRBD2	TRBV4-1	TRBJ2-3	CASSQGSLAGGYTDTQYF	TGCGCCAGCAGCCAGGGGTCACTAGCGGGGGGGTACACAGATACGCAGTATTTT
.	.	TRBV6-1	TRBJ1-2	CASSGGNGVNYGYTF	TGTGCCAGCAGTGGGGGAAACGGCGTAAACTATGGCTACACCTTC
.	.	TRBV6-1	TRBJ2-1	CASRNFYNEQFF	TGTGCCAGCAGAAACTTTTACAATGAGCAGTTCTTC
few	TRBD2	TRBV4-3	TRBJ2-5	CASSQDEVAGALKETQYF	TGCGCCAGCAGCCAAGATGAGGTAGCGGGGGCCCTAAAAGAGACCCAGTACTTC
.	.	TRBV9	TRBJ2-1	CASSSSVEQFF	TGTGCCAGCAGCTCGTCGGTTGAGCAGTTCTTC
.	.	TRBV4-2	TRBJ2-5	CGSSQGVAGAPETQYF	TGTGGCAGCAGCCAAGGAGTGGCGGGGGCCCCAGAGACCCAGTACTTC
.	.	TRBV6-6	TRBJ1-5	CASRPPSNQPQHF	TGTGCCAGCCGCCCCCCCAGCAATCAGCCCCAGCATTTT
.	.	TRBV20-1	TRBJ1-2	CSAPDGGTNYGYTF	TGCAGTGCCCCCGACGGGGGGACTAACTATGGCTACACCTTC
few	TRBD2	TRBV20-1	TRBJ2-7	CSARDFWSGDSYEQYF	TGCAGTGCTAGAGACTTTTGGAGCGGGGATTCCTACGAGCAGTACTTC
.	.	TRBV19	TRBJ1-1	CASNPIGVTEAFF	TGTGCCAGTAACCCCATTGGGGTCACTGAAGCTTTCTTT
.	.	TRBV20-1	TRBJ2-1	CSAPGFRYNEQFF	TGCAGTGCCCCGGGGTTTAGGTACAATGAGCAGTTCTTC
.	.	TRBV6-6	TRBJ1-2	CVSSLFRGTGYTF	TGTGTCAGCAGTTTATTTCGGGGGACTGGCTACACCTTC
few	.	TRBV4-2	TRBJ2-6	CASSPTGTYFSGANVLTF	TGTGCCAGCAGCCCAACGGGGACATACTTCTCTGGGGCCAACGTCCTGACTTTC
.	TRBD2	TRBV6-5	TRBJ2-3	CASSWGRTSGGYTDTQYF	TGTGCCAGCAGTTGGGGCCGGACTAGCGGGGGTTACACAGATACGCAGTATTTT